Listed below are T cell receptor beta chains from one sample, sequenced in a study of early T cells in non-severe SARS-CoV-2 infection. TCRdb re-derived calls from the 5' RACE reads in MiXCR, one entry per CDR3 protein. The sample consists of approximately 74,000 distinct CDR3 sequences, about 14% of them appearing once. Sequenced: whole blood. All receptors derive from an adult who was a healthcare worker with PCR-confirmed SARS-CoV-2 infection or an uninfected control (not recorded which). Each CDR3 is given with its conserved first and last residue. The order of the fields is clone size, D gene, V gene, J gene, CDR3 protein, CDR3 DNA. A D gene is named only where the DNA matches it firmly. Not every row has a clone size; where given, it reads once, few, many or a size class.

clone size: few; D gene: -; V gene: TRBV12-3/TRBV12-4; J gene: TRBJ2-3; CDR3 protein: CASSSLGDTQYF; CDR3 DNA: TGTGCCAGCAGTTCCCTCGGAGATACGCAGTATTTT
clone size: -; D gene: -; V gene: TRBV5-1; J gene: TRBJ2-1; CDR3 protein: CASSLVVPDSDEQFF; CDR3 DNA: TGCGCCAGCAGCCTGGTCGTCCCCGACTCCGATGAGCAGTTCTTC
clone size: -; D gene: -; V gene: TRBV24-1; J gene: TRBJ2-3; CDR3 protein: CATSDHADSTDTQYF; CDR3 DNA: TGTGCCACCAGTGACCACGCGGACAGCACAGATACGCAGTATTTT
clone size: many; D gene: TRBD1; V gene: TRBV20-1; J gene: TRBJ2-5; CDR3 protein: CSARVGQIQETQYF; CDR3 DNA: TGCAGTGCTAGAGTGGGACAGATCCAAGAGACCCAGTACTTC
clone size: -; D gene: -; V gene: TRBV28; J gene: TRBJ1-1; CDR3 protein: CASHRLSGHEVFF; CDR3 DNA: TGTGCCAGCCACCGTCTCTCGGGGCACGAAGTTTTCTTT
clone size: -; D gene: TRBD1; V gene: TRBV29-1; J gene: TRBJ1-2; CDR3 protein: CSVEGQGVTAYGYTF; CDR3 DNA: TGCAGCGTTGAAGGACAGGGGGTAACAGCCTATGGCTACACCTTC
clone size: many; D gene: TRBD1; V gene: TRBV29-1; J gene: TRBJ1-2; CDR3 protein: CSVELQGKGGYTF; CDR3 DNA: TGCAGCGTTGAGCTACAGGGGAAGGGAGGCTACACCTTC
clone size: -; D gene: TRBD1; V gene: TRBV5-6; J gene: TRBJ2-7; CDR3 protein: CASSLSAWGTGGVGLSYEQYF; CDR3 DNA: TGTGCCAGCAGCTTGTCCGCTTGGGGGACAGGGGGCGTAGGCCTCTCCTACGAGCAGTACTTC
clone size: few; D gene: -; V gene: TRBV20-1; J gene: TRBJ1-3; CDR3 protein: CSARQIGSSGNTIYF; CDR3 DNA: TGCAGTGCGAGACAGATCGGGAGCTCTGGAAACACCATATATTTT
clone size: few; D gene: TRBD1; V gene: TRBV6-5; J gene: TRBJ1-3; CDR3 protein: CASSYVIQGAAENTIYF; CDR3 DNA: TGTGCCAGCAGTTACGTTATCCAGGGGGCGGCTGAAAACACCATATATTTT
clone size: many; D gene: -; V gene: TRBV28; J gene: TRBJ1-1; CDR3 protein: CASSLYSGTGTEAFF; CDR3 DNA: TGTGCCAGCAGTTTATATTCGGGGACGGGCACTGAAGCTTTCTTT
clone size: -; D gene: -; V gene: TRBV12-3/TRBV12-4; J gene: TRBJ1-5; CDR3 protein: CASSFAQSYNQPQHF; CDR3 DNA: TGTGCCAGCAGTTTTGCGCAGAGCTACAATCAGCCCCAGCATTTT
clone size: -; D gene: -; V gene: TRBV19; J gene: TRBJ2-2; CDR3 protein: CASSLRQQGTGELFF; CDR3 DNA: TGTGCCAGTAGTCTGAGACAGCAGGGAACCGGGGAGCTGTTTTTT
clone size: -; D gene: -; V gene: TRBV6-2/TRBV6-3; J gene: TRBJ1-3; CDR3 protein: CAGDPNSGNTIYF; CDR3 DNA: TGTGCCGGAGACCCGAACTCTGGAAACACCATATATTTT
clone size: -; D gene: -; V gene: TRBV12-3/TRBV12-4; J gene: TRBJ2-7; CDR3 protein: CASSLIGRGEQYF; CDR3 DNA: TGTGCCAGCAGTTTGATTGGTAGGGGCGAGCAGTACTTC
clone size: few; D gene: -; V gene: TRBV29-1; J gene: TRBJ1-1; CDR3 protein: CSVLRVMNTEAFF; CDR3 DNA: TGCAGCGTTCTCAGGGTAATGAACACTGAAGCTTTCTTT
clone size: few; D gene: TRBD1; V gene: TRBV5-1; J gene: TRBJ2-7; CDR3 protein: CASSSRQGAYEQYF; CDR3 DNA: TGCGCCAGCAGCTCGAGACAGGGGGCCTACGAGCAGTACTTC
clone size: many; D gene: -; V gene: TRBV4-2; J gene: TRBJ1-1; CDR3 protein: CASSQAGFRQNTEAFF; CDR3 DNA: TGTGCCAGCAGCCAAGCCGGGTTCCGACAGAACACTGAAGCTTTCTTT
clone size: few; D gene: TRBD2; V gene: TRBV28; J gene: TRBJ2-7; CDR3 protein: CASSAGGTLSYEQYF; CDR3 DNA: TGTGCCAGCAGTGCCGGGGGGACCCTCTCCTACGAGCAGTACTTC
clone size: -; D gene: -; V gene: TRBV19; J gene: TRBJ2-7; CDR3 protein: CASSITGIHEQYF; CDR3 DNA: TGTGCCAGTAGTATTACGGGGATTCACGAGCAGTACTTC
clone size: -; D gene: -; V gene: TRBV3-1; J gene: TRBJ1-2; CDR3 protein: CASSLGSPGHHYGYTF; CDR3 DNA: TGTGCCAGCAGCCTAGGATCCCCGGGACATCACTATGGCTACACCTTC
clone size: few; D gene: -; V gene: TRBV9; J gene: TRBJ2-7; CDR3 protein: CASSVGTDPYEQYF; CDR3 DNA: TGTGCCAGCAGCGTAGGTACGGACCCCTACGAGCAGTACTTC
clone size: few; D gene: TRBD1; V gene: TRBV28; J gene: TRBJ1-2; CDR3 protein: CASSSRGLNGYTF; CDR3 DNA: TGTGCCAGCAGTTCCAGGGGGCTGAATGGCTACACCTTC
clone size: many; D gene: -; V gene: TRBV7-8; J gene: TRBJ1-5; CDR3 protein: CASSNTGRSNQPQHF; CDR3 DNA: TGTGCCAGCAGCAATACAGGGAGGTCCAATCAGCCCCAGCATTTT
clone size: few; D gene: -; V gene: TRBV5-4; J gene: TRBJ2-2; CDR3 protein: CASSSPRGQNTGELFF; CDR3 DNA: TGTGCCAGCAGTTCACCCCGGGGACAGAACACCGGGGAGCTGTTTTTT
clone size: many; D gene: -; V gene: TRBV11-3; J gene: TRBJ2-1; CDR3 protein: CASSLEGGHEQFF; CDR3 DNA: TGTGCCAGCAGCTTAGAAGGGGGACACGAGCAGTTCTTC
clone size: -; D gene: TRBD1; V gene: TRBV6-1; J gene: TRBJ2-1; CDR3 protein: CASSEGTGLWNEQFF; CDR3 DNA: TGTGCCAGCAGTGAGGGGACAGGGCTATGGAATGAGCAGTTCTTC
clone size: -; D gene: -; V gene: TRBV20-1; J gene: TRBJ1-1; CDR3 protein: CSAARGGTEAFF; CDR3 DNA: TGCAGTGCAGCCCGGGGGGGCACTGAAGCTTTCTTT